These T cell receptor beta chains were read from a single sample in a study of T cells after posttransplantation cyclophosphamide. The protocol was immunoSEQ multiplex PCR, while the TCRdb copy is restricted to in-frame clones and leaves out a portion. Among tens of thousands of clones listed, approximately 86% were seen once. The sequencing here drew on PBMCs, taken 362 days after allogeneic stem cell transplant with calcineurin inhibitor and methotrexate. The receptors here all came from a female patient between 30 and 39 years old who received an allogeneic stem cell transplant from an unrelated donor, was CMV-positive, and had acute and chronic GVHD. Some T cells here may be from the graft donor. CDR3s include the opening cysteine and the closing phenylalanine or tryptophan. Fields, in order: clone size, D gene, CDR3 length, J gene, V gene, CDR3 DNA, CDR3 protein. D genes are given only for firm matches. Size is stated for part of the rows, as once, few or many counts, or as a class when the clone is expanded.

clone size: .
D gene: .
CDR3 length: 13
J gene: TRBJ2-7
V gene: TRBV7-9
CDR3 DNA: TGTGCCAGCAGCCTGGACTTCTCCTACGAGCAGTACTTC
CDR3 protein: CASSLDFSYEQYF

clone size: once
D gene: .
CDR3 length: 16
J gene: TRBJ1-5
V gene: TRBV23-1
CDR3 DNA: TGCGCCAGTTTGAGACGGGGGGCAGCGGGCAATCAGCCCCAGCATTTT
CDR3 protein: CASLRRGAAGNQPQHF

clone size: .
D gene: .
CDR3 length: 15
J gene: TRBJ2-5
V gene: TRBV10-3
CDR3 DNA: TGTGCCATCAGTGGGGGAGGAACCGCTCAAGAGACCCAGTACTTC
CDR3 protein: CAISGGGTAQETQYF

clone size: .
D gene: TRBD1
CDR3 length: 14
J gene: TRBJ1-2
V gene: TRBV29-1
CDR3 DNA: TGCAGCGTCCAAGGGACAGGGGGTCTCTATGGCTACACCTTC
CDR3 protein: CSVQGTGGLYGYTF

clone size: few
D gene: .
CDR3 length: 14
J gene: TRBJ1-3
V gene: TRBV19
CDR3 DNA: TGTGCCAGTGCTTATCAGGATTCTGGAAACACCATATATTTT
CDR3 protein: CASAYQDSGNTIYF

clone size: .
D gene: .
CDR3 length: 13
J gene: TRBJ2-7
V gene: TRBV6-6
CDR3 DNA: TGTGCCAGCAGTTACGCGAGCTCCTACGAGCAGTACTTC
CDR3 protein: CASSYASSYEQYF

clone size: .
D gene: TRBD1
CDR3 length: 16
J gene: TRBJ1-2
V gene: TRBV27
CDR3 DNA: TGTGCCAGCAGGACGCTGCAGGGGGCGTCCGACTATGGCTACACCTTC
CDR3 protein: CASRTLQGASDYGYTF

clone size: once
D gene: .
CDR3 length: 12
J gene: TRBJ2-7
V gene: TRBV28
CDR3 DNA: TGTGCCAGCAGCCCACCTGGCCACGAGCAGTACTTC
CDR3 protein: CASSPPGHEQYF

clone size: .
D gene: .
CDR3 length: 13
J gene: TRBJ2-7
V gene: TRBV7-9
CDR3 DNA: TGTGCCAGCAGCTTACTAACCACCTACGAGCAGTACTTC
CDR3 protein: CASSLLTTYEQYF

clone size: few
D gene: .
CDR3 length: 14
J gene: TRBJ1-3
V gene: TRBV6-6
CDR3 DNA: TGTGCCAGCCTGTTAGAATTATCTGGAAACACCATATATTTT
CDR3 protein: CASLLELSGNTIYF

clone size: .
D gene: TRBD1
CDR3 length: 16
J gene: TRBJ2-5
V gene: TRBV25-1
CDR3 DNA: TGTGCCAGCAGTGACCCGCGGACAGGGGCCGGTAAGACCCAGTACTTC
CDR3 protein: CASSDPRTGAGKTQYF

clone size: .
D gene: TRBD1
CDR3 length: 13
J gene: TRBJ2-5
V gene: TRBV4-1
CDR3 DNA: TGCGCCAGCAGCCGTGGACAGGGGGAGACCCAGTACTTC
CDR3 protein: CASSRGQGETQYF

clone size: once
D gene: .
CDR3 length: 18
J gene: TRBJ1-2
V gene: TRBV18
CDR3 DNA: TGTGCCAGCTCACCGTCTTACCTGAGGGGGTCCGCCCTTCTTGGCTACACCTTC
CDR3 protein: CASSPSYLRGSALLGYTF

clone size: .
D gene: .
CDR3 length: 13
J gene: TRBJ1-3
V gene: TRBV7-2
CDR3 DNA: TGTGCCAGCATAACAGGGAGCAGAAACACCATATATTTT
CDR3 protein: CASITGSRNTIYF

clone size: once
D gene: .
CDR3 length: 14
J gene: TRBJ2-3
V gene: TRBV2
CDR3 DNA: TGTGCCAGCAAGGAGGGCCGACGCACAGATACGCAGTATTTT
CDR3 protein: CASKEGRRTDTQYF

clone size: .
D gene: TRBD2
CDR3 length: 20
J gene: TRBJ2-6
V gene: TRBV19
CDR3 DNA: TGTGCCAGTATTTCTCGAAGGTTAGCGGGGGGTGACTCTGGGGCCAACGTCCTGACTTTC
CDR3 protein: CASISRRLAGGDSGANVLTF

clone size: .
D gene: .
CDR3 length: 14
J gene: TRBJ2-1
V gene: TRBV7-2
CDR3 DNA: TGTGCCATGGGAGTGCGGGACAGCTACAATGAGCAGTTCTTC
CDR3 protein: CAMGVRDSYNEQFF

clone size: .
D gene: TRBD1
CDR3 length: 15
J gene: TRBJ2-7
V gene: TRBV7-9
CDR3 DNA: TGTGCCAGCAGCTTTTCGGCAGGGGGCAACTACGAGCAGTACTTC
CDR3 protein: CASSFSAGGNYEQYF

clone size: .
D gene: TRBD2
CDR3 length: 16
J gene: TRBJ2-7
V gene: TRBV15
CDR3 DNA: TGTGCCACCAGCAGAGGTCGGACTAGCGGGTCCTACGAGCAGTACTTC
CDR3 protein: CATSRGRTSGSYEQYF

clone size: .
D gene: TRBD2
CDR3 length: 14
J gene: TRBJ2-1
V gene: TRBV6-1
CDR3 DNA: TGTGCCAGCACCGGCGGGACTAGCTACAATGAGCAGTTCTTC
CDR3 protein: CASTGGTSYNEQFF

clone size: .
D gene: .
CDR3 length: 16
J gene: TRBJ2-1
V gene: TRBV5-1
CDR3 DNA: TGCGCCAGCAGCCCTGGCATTGGGGGCTCTAAAAATGAGCAGTTCTTC
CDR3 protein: CASSPGIGGSKNEQFF

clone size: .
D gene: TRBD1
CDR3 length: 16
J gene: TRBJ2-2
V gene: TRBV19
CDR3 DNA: TGTGCCAGTAGTGTCGGACAGGGTCTCAACACCGGGGAGCTGTTTTTT
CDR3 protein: CASSVGQGLNTGELFF

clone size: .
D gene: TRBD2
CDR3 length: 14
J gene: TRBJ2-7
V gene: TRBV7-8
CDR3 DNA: TGTGCCAGCAGCCGCGGACTAGAGGTCTACGAGCAGTACTTC
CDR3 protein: CASSRGLEVYEQYF

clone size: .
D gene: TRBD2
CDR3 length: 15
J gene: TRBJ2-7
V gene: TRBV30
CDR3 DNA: TGTGCCTGGACTGTGACTGGTGCGGGGGGGACCGAGCAGTACTTC
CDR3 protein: CAWTVTGAGGTEQYF

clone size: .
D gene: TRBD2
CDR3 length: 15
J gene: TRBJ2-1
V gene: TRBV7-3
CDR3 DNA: TGTGCCAGCAGCTCTAGCGGGGGGATGATCAATGAGCAGTTCTTC
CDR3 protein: CASSSSGGMINEQFF

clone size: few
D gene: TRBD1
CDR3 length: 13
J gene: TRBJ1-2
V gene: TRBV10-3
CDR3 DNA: TGTGCCACAGACAGGGGTGCTAACTATGGCTACACCTTC
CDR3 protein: CATDRGANYGYTF

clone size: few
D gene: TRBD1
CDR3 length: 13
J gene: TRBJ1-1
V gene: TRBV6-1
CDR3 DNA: TGTGCCAGCATCTACCGGGACAGGGGAGAAGCTTTCTTT
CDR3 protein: CASIYRDRGEAFF

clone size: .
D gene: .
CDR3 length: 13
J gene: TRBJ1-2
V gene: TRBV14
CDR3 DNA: TGTGCCAGCAGCCAACGGCAGGGGTATGGCTACACCTTC
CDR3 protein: CASSQRQGYGYTF

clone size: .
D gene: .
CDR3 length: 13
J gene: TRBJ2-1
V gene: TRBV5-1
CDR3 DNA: TGCGCCAGCAGTTTTGGACAGAACAATGAGCAGTTCTTC
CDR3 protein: CASSFGQNNEQFF

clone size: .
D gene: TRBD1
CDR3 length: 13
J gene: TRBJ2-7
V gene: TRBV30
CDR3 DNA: TGTGCCTGGTCCCAAGACAGGGGGCGCGAGCAGTACTTC
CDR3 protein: CAWSQDRGREQYF

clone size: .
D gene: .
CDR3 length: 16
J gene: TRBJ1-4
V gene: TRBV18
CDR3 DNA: TGTGCCAGCTTCCGAGGAACCGACAGATACAATGAAAAACTGTTTTTT
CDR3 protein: CASFRGTDRYNEKLFF

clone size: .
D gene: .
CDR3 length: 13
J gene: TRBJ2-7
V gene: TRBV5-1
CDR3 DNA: TGCGCCAGCAGCTATGGAGGAACCTACGAGCAGTACTTC
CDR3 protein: CASSYGGTYEQYF

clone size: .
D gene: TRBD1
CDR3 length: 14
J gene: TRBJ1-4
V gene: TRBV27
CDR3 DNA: TGTGCCAGCAGTTTATCCGGGACAGCTGGAAAACTGTTTTTT
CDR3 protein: CASSLSGTAGKLFF

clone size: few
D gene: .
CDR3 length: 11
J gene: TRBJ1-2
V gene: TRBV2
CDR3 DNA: TGTGCCAGCATGCGGCTACGTGGCTACACCTTC
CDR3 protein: CASMRLRGYTF

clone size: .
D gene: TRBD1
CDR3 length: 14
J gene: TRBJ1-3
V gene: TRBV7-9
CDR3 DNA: TGTGCCAGCAGCTCTGACAGGGCTGGAAACACCATATATTTT
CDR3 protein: CASSSDRAGNTIYF

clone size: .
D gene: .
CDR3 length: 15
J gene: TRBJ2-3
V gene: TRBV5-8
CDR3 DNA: TGTGCCAGCAGCTCCGTTGGGGGGTTGACAGATACGCAGTATTTT
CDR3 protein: CASSSVGGLTDTQYF